This T cell receptor beta chain comes out of a study of blood T cell repertoires in COVID-19. V lost 2 bases, J lost 6 bases, and 12 bases lay in between. Germline loops: CDR1 WNHNN, CDR2 SYGVQD (reference sequence). The CDR3 runs 14 residues. Original processing methods: For nucleated cells, counts were estimated from reference gene primer amplification. Measured with immunoSEQ multiplex PCR; TCRdb has only the in-frame clones, and not every one. The V and J calls and clone size are taken from that table; D and trimming were inferred from the DNA. The repertoire holds roughly 190,000 clones, around nine tenths seen once, with less than 1.5% in the top ten.

V gene TRBV10-1 combines with J gene TRBJ2-3; weak D call: TRBD2 (7 bases). The clonotype was recovered from a man in his thirties or forties with acute or convalescent COVID-19. The sequencing input was peripheral blood. The DNA of the CDR3 is TGCGCCAGCAGTGAGCCGGGGGGCAGTGATACGCAGTATTTT. Residues: CASSEPGGSDTQYF.